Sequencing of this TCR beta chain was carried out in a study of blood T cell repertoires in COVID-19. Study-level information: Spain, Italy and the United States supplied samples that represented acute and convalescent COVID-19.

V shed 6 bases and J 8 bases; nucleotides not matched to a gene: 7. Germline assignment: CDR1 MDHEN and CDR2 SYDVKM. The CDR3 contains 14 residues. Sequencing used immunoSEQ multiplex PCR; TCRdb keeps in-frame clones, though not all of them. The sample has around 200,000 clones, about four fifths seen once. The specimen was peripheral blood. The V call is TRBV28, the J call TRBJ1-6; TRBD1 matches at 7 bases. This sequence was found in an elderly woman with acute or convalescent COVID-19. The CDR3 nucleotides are TGTGCCAGCAGAGGGGGACAGATCGATTCACCCCTCCACTTT. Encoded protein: CASRGGQIDSPLHF.